The 7 T cell receptor beta chains in this list originate from one sample, sequenced in a study of identical twins. TCRdb re-called the 5' RACE reads through MiXCR, storing one row per CDR3 protein. The sample shows around 370,000 distinct CDR3 sequences, about 9% of them seen only once. The sequenced material came from naive T cells sorted from blood. These receptors were obtained from a woman between 45 and 65 years old in good health.

This clonotype was counted many times. The gene calls are TRBV11-2 and TRBJ2-7; 14 positions match TRBD2. CDR3 length equals 15 residues. V lost 4 bases, J lost 3 bases, and 2 bases stayed unmatched. Germline lookup yields CDR1 SGHAT and CDR2 FQNNGV. CDR3 sequence (DNA): TGTGCCAGCAGCTCCGGGACTAGCGGGGGCTACGAGCAGTACGTC. Translating gives CASSSGTSGGYEQYV.

The chain recombines TRBV2 with TRBJ1-1; 8 bases are a match to TRBD1. Trimming at V came to 7 bases and at J to 4 bases, leaving 8 bases not matched to a gene. Germline V gene data show CDR1 as SNHLY and CDR2 as FYNNEI. The CDR3 is made up of 14 amino acids. CDR3 region: CASKAYRGSTEAFF. The CDR3 DNA reads TGTGCCAGCAAGGCTTACAGGGGGTCCACTGAAGCTTTCTTT.

This clonotype has ten or more counts. The chain joins TRBV6-6 to TRBJ2-7, with 8 bases fitting TRBD1. Germline V lookup: CDR1 MNHNY, CDR2 SVGAGI (reference sequence). The V segment lost 7 bases and the J segment 2 bases; nucleotides outside the gene matches: 7. The CDR3 length is 14 residues. In DNA, the CDR3 is TGTGCCAGCACAATGACAGGGGTCACCTACGAGCAGTACTTC. This sequence encodes CASTMTGVTYEQYF.

This clonotype was seen many times. The rearrangement links TRBV5-1 to TRBJ2-1, with 15 bases aligning to TRBD2. The CDR3 extends over 16 amino acids. With 3 bases clipped from V and 9 bases from J, the junction kept 7 bases outside the gene matches. Germline V gene sequence: CDR1 SGHRS, CDR2 YFSETQ. The CDR3 sequence is CASSSGTSGRTGEQFF. The CDR3 nucleotides read TGCGCCAGCAGCTCCGGGACTAGCGGGAGGACGGGTGAGCAGTTCTTC.

The count of this clonotype is one. The chain employs TRBV6-5 and TRBJ2-6; no reliable D call. The CDR3 runs to 14 residues. Trimming stripped 2 bases from V and 0 bases from J, with 2 bases between. Germline V gives CDR1 MNHEY, CDR2 SVGAGI. CDR3 DNA: TGTGCCAGCAGTTACAGCTCTGGGGCCAACGTCCTGACTTTC. This gives the protein CASSYSSGANVLTF.

The V and J genes are TRBV29-1 and TRBJ1-2, with TRBD1 as a possible D gene (5 bases). V was clipped by 6 bases and J by 4 bases, with 15 bases between them. The CDR3 spans 13 residues. Germline CDR1 reads SQVTM; CDR2 reads ANQGSEA. CDR3 nucleotide sequence: TGCAGCGTGGGACCTGAAAGTGGCTATGGCTACACCTTC. It specifies CSVGPESGYGYTF. Variable domain in full (rest from reference TRBV29-1 and TRBJ1-2): SAVISQKPSRDICQRGTSLTIQCQVDSQVTMMFWYRQQPGQSLTLIATANQGSEATYESGFVIDKFPISRPNLTFSTLTVSNMSPEDSSIYLCSVGPESGYGYTFGSGTRLTVV.

V usage is TRBV7-9 and J usage is TRBJ2-7; 8 bases are a match to TRBD1. Per germline, CDR1 SEHNR and CDR2 FQNEAQ (reference sequence). There are 14 residues in the CDR3. J gave up 3 bases and V 3 bases, and 4 bases lay outside the gene matches. The CDR3 region has the DNA TGTGCCAGCAGCTTTGACAGGGGCGGCTACGAGCAGTACGTC. This translates into CASSFDRGGYEQYV.